This T cell receptor (beta chain) stems from a study of response to subunit inactivated influenza vaccine. Study results and caveats: Every seasonal influenza vaccination brings in few new T cells, the authors suggested.

Trimming took 6 bases from V and 2 from J; bases not matched to a gene: 9. CDR1 and CDR2 from the germline V gene are SEHNR and FQNEAQ (reference sequence). The CDR3 extends over 16 amino acids. In regard to this clonotype: Its cognate antigen is unknown.

TCRdb processed the RT-PCR reads anew with MiXCR; each CDR3 protein has one entry. The sample lists roughly 650,000 distinct CDR3 sequences; less than 15% were seen once. The chain employs TRBV7-9 and TRBJ2-1; 8 nucleotides align to TRBD2. This TCR was recovered from a man aged 45-60 years who received an inactivated influenza vaccine. This sample comprised PBMCs from blood, obtained around 14 days before vaccination. The chain's CDR3 is CASRSSGYLPYNEQFF. The CDR3 bases are TGTGCCAGCAGGTCTAGCGGGTACCTACCCTACAATGAGCAGTTCTTC.